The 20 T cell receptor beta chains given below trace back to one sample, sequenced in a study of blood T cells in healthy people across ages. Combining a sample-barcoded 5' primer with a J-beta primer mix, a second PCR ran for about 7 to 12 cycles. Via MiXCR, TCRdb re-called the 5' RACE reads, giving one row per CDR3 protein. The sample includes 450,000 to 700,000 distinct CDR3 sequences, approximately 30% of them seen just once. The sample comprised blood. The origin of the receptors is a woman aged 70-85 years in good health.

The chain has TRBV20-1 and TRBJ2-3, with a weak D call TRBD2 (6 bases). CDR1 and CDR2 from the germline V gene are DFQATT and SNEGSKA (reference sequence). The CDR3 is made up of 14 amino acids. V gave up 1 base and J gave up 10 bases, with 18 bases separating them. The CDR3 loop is CSARGPGLDGAQYF. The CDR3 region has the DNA TGCAGTGCTAGAGGTCCGGGACTGGACGGAGCGCAGTATTTT.

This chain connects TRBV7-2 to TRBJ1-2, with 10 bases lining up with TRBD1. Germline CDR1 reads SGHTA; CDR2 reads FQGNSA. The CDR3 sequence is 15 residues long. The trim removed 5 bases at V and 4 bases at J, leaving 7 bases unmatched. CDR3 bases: TGTGCCAGCAGCCCTGGACAGGGGGTGAGCTATGGCTACACCTTC. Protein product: CASSPGQGVSYGYTF. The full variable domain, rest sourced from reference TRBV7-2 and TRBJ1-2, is GAGVSQSPSNKVTEKGKDVELRCDPISGHTALYWYRQSLGQGLEFLIYFQGNSAPDKSGLPSDRFSAERTGGSVSTLTIQRTQQEDSAVYLCASSPGQGVSYGYTFGSGTRLTVV.

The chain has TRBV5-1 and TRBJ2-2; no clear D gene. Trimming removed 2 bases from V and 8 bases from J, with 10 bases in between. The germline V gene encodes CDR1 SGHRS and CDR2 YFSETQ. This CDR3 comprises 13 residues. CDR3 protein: CASSFHTQGELFF. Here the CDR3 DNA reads TGCGCCAGCAGCTTCCATACCCAGGGGGAGCTGTTTTTT.

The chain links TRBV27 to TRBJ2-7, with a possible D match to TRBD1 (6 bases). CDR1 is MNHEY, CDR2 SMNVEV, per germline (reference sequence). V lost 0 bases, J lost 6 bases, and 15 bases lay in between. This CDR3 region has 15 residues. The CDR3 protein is CASSLSPTGLAEQYF. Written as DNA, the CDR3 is TGTGCCAGCAGTTTATCTCCGACAGGCCTAGCCGAGCAGTACTTC.

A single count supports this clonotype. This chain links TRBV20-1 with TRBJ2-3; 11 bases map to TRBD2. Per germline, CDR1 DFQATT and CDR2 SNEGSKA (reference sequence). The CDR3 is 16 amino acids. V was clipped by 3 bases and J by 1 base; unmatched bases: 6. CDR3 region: CSASAPGLAGTDTQYF. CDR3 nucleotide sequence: TGCAGTGCTAGCGCACCGGGACTAGCGGGCACAGATACGCAGTATTTT.

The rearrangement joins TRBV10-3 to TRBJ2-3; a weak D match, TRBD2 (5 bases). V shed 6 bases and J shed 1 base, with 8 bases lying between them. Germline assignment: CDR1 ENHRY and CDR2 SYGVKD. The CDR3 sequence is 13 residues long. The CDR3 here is CAIRDGGTDTQYF. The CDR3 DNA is TGTGCCATCAGGGACGGGGGCACAGATACGCAGTATTTT.

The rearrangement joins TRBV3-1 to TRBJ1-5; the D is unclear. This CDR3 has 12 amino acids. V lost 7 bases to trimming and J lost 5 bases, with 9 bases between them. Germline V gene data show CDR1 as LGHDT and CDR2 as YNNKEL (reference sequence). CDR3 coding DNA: TGTGCCAGCACTAGCGGGGATCAGCCCCAGCATTTT. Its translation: CASTSGDQPQHF.

As DNA, the CDR3 is TGTGCCAGCAGCTTAGTTACCGGAAATGAAAAACTGTTTTTT. This translates into CASSLVTGNEKLFF. V gene TRBV7-9 combines with J gene TRBJ1-4; D is uncertain. From germline, CDR1 is SEHNR and CDR2 FQNEAQ (reference sequence). Trimming cost V 1 base and J 5 bases, with 8 bases left between them. CDR3 size: 14 residues. The variable domain in full, with the rest retrieved from reference TRBV7-9 and TRBJ1-4, is DTGVSQNPRHKITKRGQNVTFRCDPISEHNRLYWYRQTLGQGPEFLTYFQNEAQLEKSRLLSDRFSAERPKGSFSTLEIQRTEQGDSAMYLCASSLVTGNEKLFFGSGTQLSVL.

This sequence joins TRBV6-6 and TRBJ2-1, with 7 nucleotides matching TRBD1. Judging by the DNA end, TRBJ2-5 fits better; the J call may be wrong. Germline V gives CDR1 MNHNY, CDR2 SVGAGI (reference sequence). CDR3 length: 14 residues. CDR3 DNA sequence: TGTGCCAGCAGTTACCCGACAGGGTTAGAGACCCAGTACTTC. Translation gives CASSYPTGLETQYF.

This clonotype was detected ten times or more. The CDR3, as DNA: TGTGCCAGCAGCCGGGGTAGCAGGACCCAAGAGACCCAGTACTTC. Translating gives CASSRGSRTQETQYF. The gene calls are TRBV4-2 and TRBJ2-5; no definite D call. Trimming removed 4 bases from V and 1 base from J, with 13 bases in between. The CDR3 totals 15 residues. Germline CDR1 and CDR2: LGHNA and YNFKEQ.

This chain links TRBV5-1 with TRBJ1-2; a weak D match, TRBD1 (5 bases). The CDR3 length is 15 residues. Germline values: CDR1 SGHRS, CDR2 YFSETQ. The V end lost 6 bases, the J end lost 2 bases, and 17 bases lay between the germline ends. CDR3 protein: CASNPEAGRNYGYTF. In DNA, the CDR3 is TGCGCCAGCAATCCAGAAGCAGGGCGAAACTATGGCTACACCTTC. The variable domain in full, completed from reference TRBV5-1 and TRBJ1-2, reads KAGVTQTPRYLIKTRGQQVTLSCSPISGHRSVSWYQQTPGQGLQFLFEYFSETQRNKGNFPGRFSGRQFSNSRSEMNVSTLELGDSALYLCASNPEAGRNYGYTFGSGTRLTVV.

The CDR3 reads CASSPLKGQRINYGYTF. The CDR3 DNA reads as TGTGCCAGCTCACCACTAAAAGGACAGAGAATTAACTATGGCTACACCTTC. The chain employs TRBV18 and TRBJ1-2, with D possibly being TRBD1 (6 bases). Looked up from germline, CDR1 is KGHSH and CDR2 is LQKENI. V was trimmed by 1 base and J by 1 base, leaving 16 bases between them. There are 17 residues in the CDR3.

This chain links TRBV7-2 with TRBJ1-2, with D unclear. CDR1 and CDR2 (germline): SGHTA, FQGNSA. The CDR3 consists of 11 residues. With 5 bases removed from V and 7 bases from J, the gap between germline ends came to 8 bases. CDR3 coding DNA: TGTGCCAGCAGCGCCGCGCCTGGCTACACCTTC. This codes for CASSAAPGYTF. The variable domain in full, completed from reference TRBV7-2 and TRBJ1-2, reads GAGVSQSPSNKVTEKGKDVELRCDPISGHTALYWYRQSLGQGLEFLIYFQGNSAPDKSGLPSDRFSAERTGGSVSTLTIQRTQQEDSAVYLCASSAAPGYTFGSGTRLTVV.

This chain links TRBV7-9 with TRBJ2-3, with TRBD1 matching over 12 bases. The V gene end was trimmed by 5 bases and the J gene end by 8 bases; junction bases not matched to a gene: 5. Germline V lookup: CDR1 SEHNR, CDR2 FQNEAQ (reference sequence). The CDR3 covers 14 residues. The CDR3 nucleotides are TGTGCCAGCAGCATGGGACAGGGGGCTGTTACGCAGTATTTT. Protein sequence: CASSMGQGAVTQYF. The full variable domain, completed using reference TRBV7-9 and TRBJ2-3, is DTGVSQNPRHKITKRGQNVTFRCDPISEHNRLYWYRQTLGQGPEFLTYFQNEAQLEKSRLLSDRFSAERPKGSFSTLEIQRTEQGDSAMYLCASSMGQGAVTQYFGPGTRLTVL.

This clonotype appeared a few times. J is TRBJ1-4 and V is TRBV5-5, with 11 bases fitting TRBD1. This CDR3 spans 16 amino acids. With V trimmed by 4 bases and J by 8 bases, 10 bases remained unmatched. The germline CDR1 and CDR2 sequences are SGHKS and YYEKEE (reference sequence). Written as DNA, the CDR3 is TGTGCCAGCAGCCCCTCGGGTGGGACAGGGGGAGAAAAACTGTTTTTT. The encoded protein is CASSPSGGTGGEKLFF.

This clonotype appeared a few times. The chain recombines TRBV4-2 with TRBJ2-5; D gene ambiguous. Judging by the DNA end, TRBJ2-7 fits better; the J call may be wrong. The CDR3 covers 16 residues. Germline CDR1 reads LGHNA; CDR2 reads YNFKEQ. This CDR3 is CASSQDRVSSSYEQYF. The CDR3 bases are TGTGCCAGCAGCCAAGATAGGGTTTCGAGCTCCTACGAGCAGTACTTC.

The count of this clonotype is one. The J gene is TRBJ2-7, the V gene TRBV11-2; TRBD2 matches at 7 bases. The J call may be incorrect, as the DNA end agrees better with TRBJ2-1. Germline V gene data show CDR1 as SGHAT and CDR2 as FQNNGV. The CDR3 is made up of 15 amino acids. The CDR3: CASRGHQGGVNEQFF. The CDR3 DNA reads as TGTGCCAGCAGGGGTCACCAGGGAGGGGTGAATGAGCAGTTCTTC.

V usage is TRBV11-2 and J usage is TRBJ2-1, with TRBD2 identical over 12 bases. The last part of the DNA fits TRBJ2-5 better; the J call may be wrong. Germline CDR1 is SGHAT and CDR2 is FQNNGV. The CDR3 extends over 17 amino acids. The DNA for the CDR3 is TGTGCCAGCAGCTTAGGGGCTAGCGGGGGGGCTTGGGAGACCCAGTACTTC. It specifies CASSLGASGGAWETQYF.

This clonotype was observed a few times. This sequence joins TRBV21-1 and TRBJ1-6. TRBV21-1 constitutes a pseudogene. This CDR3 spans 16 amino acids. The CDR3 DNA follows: TGTGCCAGCAGCTTACCAGTGAGGGTTTTTAATTCACCCCTCCACTTT. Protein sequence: CASSLPVRVFNSPLHF.

DNA for the CDR3: TGTGCCAGCAGTGGGGACACTTACACTGAAGCTTTCTTT. Translated: CASSGDTYTEAFF. V and J are TRBV12-3 or TRBV12-4 and TRBJ1-1; D is perhaps TRBD1 (6 bases). Trimming shortened V by 5 bases and J by 3 bases, and 10 bases separated the two germline ends. The CDR3 contains 13 residues.